In this sample, the clone carrying this T cell receptor beta chain turned up a few times. These data originate in a study of blood T cells in healthy people across ages. Combining a sample-barcoded 5' primer with a J-beta primer mix, a second PCR ran for roughly 7 to 11 cycles. Paired-end reads containing CDR3 totaled no fewer than 2.5 million for each sample. MiXCR, applied by TCRdb to the 5' RACE reads, yields one record per CDR3 protein. The table has more than 600,000 distinct CDR3 sequences, approximately 25% seen once. The CDR3 is 16 amino acids. The germline CDR1 and CDR2 sequences are DFQATT and SNEGSKA (reference sequence). V was shortened by 0 bases and J by 5 bases, with 19 bases between the two germline ends. These records were also assigned to another study, of T cells of mothers and their children. That source reports: In each mother, TCR beta CDR3 reads exceeded 8 million; in each child, they numbered a few million.

This clonotype was sampled from a boy aged 5-17 years in good health. This chain uses TRBV20-1 with TRBJ1-2, with a possible D match to TRBD1 (5 bases). What was sequenced was blood. CDR3 sequence reads: CSARDASGPLLYGYTF. Written as DNA, the CDR3 is TGCAGTGCTAGAGATGCATCGGGGCCCCTCCTTTATGGCTACACCTTC.